This T cell receptor (beta chain) came from a study of T-cell memory formation after mild COVID-19. The ends lost 3 bases at V and 2 bases at J; junction bases unmatched: 4. The length of the CDR3 is 14 residues. The germline gives CDR1 MNHEY, CDR2 SMNVEV (reference sequence). TCRdb redid the calling of the 5' RACE reads with MiXCR, one entry per CDR3 protein. This sample yields hundreds of thousands of distinct CDR3 sequences, of which about a fifth are seen a single time; roughly 8.3% belongs to the top ten. This clonotype appeared a few times. Sequences were obtained from PBMCs or a T cell subset sorted from them (not recorded which). This receptor was identified in an adult woman who had mild COVID-19 (a few samples of this study predate the infection). Cell type and time point are not known. The chain joins TRBV27 to TRBJ2-7; 7 nucleotides line up with TRBD1. Here the CDR3 reads CASSFRDSPYEQYF. CDR3 nucleotides: TGTGCCAGCAGTTTCCGGGACAGTCCCTACGAGCAGTACTTC.